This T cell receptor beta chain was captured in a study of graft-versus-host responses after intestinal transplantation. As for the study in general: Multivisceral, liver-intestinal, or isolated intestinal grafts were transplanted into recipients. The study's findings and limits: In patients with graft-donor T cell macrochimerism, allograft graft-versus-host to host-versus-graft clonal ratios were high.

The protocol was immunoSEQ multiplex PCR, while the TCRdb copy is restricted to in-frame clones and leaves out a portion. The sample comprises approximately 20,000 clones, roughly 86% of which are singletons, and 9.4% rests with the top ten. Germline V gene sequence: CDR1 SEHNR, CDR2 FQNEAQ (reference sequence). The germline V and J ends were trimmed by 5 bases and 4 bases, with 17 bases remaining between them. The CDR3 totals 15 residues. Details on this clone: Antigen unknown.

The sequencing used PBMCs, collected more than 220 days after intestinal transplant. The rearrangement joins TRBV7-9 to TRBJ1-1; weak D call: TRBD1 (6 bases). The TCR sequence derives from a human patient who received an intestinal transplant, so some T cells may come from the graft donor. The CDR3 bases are TGTGCCAGCAGCCCCTACAGGGCACAAGGCACTGAAGCTTTCTTT. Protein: CASSPYRAQGTEAFF.